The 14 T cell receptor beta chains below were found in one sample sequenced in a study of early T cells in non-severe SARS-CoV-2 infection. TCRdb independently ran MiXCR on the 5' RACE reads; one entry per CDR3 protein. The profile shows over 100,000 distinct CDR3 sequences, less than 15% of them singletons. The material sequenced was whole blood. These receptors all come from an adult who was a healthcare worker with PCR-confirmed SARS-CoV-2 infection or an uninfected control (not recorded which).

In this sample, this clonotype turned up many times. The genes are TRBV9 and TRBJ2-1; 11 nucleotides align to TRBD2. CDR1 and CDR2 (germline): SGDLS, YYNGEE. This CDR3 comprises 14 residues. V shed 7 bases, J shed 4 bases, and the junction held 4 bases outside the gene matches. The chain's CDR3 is CASSGTSGYNEQFF. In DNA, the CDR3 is TGTGCCAGCTCAGGGACTAGCGGATACAATGAGCAGTTCTTC.

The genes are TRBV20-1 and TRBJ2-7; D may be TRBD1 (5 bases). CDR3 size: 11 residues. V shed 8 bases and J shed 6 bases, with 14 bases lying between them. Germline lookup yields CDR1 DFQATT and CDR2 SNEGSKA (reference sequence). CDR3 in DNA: TGCAGTTCTCTCCAGGGTTTCGAGCAGTACTTC. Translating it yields CSSLQGFEQYF.

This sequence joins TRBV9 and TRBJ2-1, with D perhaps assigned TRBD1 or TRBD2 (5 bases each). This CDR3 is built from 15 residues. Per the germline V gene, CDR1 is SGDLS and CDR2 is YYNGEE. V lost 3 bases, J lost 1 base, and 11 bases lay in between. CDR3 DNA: TGTGCCAGCAGCGCTGGGGACGGATCCTACAATGAGCAGTTCTTC. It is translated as CASSAGDGSYNEQFF. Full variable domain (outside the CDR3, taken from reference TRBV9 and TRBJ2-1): DSGVTQTPKHLITATGQRVTLRCSPRSGDLSVYWYQQSLDQGLQFLIQYYNGEERAKGNILERFSAQQFPDLHSELNLSSLELGDSALYFCASSAGDGSYNEQFFGPGTRLTVL.

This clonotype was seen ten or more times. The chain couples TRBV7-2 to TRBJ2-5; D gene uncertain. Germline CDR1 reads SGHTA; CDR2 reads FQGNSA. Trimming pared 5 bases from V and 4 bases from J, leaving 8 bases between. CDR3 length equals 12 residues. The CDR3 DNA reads TGTGCCAGCAGCATAAATCGAGAGACCCAGTACTTC. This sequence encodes CASSINRETQYF.

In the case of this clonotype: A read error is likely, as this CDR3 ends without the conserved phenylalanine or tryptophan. CDR3 sequence (DNA): TGTGCCAGCAGCCCTGACTCCAAGAATAATGAGCAGTTCTCC. Translation: CASSPDSKNNEQFS. The rearrangement links TRBV9 to TRBJ2-1; D unresolved. V lost 4 bases, J lost 7 bases, and 15 bases lay in between. Germline CDR1 and CDR2: SGDLS and YYNGEE. The CDR3 totals 14 residues.

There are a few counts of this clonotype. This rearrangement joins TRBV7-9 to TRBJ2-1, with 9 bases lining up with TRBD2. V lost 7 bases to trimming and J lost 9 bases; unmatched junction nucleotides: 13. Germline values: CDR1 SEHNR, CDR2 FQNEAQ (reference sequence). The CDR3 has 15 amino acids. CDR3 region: CASIIAGAPPGEQFF. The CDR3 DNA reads TGTGCCAGCATCATAGCGGGAGCCCCCCCGGGTGAGCAGTTCTTC. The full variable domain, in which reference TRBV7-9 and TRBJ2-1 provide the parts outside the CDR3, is DTGVSQNPRHKITKRGQNVTFRCDPISEHNRLYWYRQTLGQGPEFLTYFQNEAQLEKSRLLSDRFSAERPKGSFSTLEIQRTEQGDSAMYLCASIIAGAPPGEQFFGPGTRLTVL.

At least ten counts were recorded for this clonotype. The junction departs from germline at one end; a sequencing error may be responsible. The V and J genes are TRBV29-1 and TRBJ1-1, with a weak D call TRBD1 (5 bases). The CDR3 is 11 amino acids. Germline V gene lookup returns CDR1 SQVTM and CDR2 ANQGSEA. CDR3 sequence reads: CSAERGGSAFF. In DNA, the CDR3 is TGCAGCGCTGAACGGGGGGGTTCTGCTTTCTTT.

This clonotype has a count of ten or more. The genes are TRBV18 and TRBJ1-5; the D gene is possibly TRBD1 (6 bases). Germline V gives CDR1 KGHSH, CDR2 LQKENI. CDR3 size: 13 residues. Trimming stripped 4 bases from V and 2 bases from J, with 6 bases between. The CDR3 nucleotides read TGTGCCAGCTCACAGGGGGGCAATCAGCCCCAGCATTTT. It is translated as CASSQGGNQPQHF.

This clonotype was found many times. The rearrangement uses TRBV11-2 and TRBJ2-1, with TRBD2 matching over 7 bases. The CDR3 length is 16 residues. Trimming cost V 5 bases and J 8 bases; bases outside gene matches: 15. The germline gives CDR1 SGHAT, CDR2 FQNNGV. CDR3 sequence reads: CASSLRLSGIPDEQFF. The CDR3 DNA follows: TGTGCCAGCAGCCTTAGATTGAGCGGGATACCGGATGAGCAGTTCTTC. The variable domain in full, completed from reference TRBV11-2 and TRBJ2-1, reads EAGVAQSPRYKIIEKRQSVAFWCNPISGHATLYWYQQILGQGPKLLIQFQNNGVVDDSQLPKDRFSAERLKGVDSTLKIQPAKLEDSAVYLCASSLRLSGIPDEQFFGPGTRLTVL.

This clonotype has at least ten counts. The CDR3 protein is CSARDLLAGDNEQFF. CDR3 nucleotides: TGCAGTGCTAGAGATCTACTAGCGGGAGACAATGAGCAGTTCTTC. The V and J genes are TRBV20-1 and TRBJ2-1; 11 nucleotides match TRBD2. With 0 bases clipped from V and 5 bases from J, the junction kept 3 bases outside the gene matches. The CDR3 length is 15 residues. The germline gives CDR1 DFQATT, CDR2 SNEGSKA (reference sequence).

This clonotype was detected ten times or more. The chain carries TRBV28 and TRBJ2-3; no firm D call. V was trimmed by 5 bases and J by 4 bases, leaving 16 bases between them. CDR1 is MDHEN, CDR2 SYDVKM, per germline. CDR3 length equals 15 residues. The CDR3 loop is CASSTAQIRADTQYF. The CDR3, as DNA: TGTGCCAGCAGTACAGCCCAGATTAGGGCAGATACGCAGTATTTT.

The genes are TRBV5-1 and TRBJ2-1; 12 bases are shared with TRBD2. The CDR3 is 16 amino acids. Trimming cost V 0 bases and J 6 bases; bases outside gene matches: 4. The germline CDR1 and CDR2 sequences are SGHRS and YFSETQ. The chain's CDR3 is CASSLGLAGAGNEQFF. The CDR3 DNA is TGCGCCAGCAGCTTGGGACTAGCGGGAGCCGGCAATGAGCAGTTCTTC. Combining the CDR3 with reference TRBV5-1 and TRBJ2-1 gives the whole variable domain KAGVTQTPRYLIKTRGQQVTLSCSPISGHRSVSWYQQTPGQGLQFLFEYFSETQRNKGNFPGRFSGRQFSNSRSEMNVSTLELGDSALYLCASSLGLAGAGNEQFFGPGTRLTVL.

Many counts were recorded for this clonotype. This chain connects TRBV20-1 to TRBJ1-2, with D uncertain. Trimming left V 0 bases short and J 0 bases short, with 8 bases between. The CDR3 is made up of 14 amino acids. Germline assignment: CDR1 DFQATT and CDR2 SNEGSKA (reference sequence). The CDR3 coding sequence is TGCAGTGCTAGAGATCGGCAGACTAACTATGGCTACACCTTC. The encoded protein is CSARDRQTNYGYTF.

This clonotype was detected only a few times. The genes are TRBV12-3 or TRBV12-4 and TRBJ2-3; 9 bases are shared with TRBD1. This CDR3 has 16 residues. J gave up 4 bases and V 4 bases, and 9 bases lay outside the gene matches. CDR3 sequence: CASSSGGQGLADTQYF. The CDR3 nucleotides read TGTGCCAGCAGTTCCGGCGGACAGGGGCTCGCAGATACGCAGTATTTT.